This entry lists 12 T cell receptor beta chains sequenced from one sample in a study of T-cell memory formation after mild COVID-19. TCRdb redid the calling of the 5' RACE reads with MiXCR, one entry per CDR3 protein. The sample holds a few hundred thousand distinct CDR3 sequences, about a fifth seen once. Material for sequencing was PBMCs or a T cell subset sorted from them (not recorded which). These receptor sequences come from an adult woman who had mild COVID-19 (a few samples of this study predate the infection). Cell type and time point are not known.

In its sample, this clonotype was seen a few times. The gene calls are TRBV5-1 and TRBJ2-7; 11 bases map to TRBD1. The J segment lost 4 bases and the V segment lost 4 bases, leaving 10 bases of the junction unmatched. The germline gives CDR1 SGHRS, CDR2 YFSETQ. The CDR3 spans 16 residues. The CDR3 DNA reads as TGCGCCAGCAGCGCCCCCCGGGACAGGGGGACATACGAGCAGTACTTC. This codes for CASSAPRDRGTYEQYF.

The table lists this clonotype with a few counts. V is TRBV15 and J is TRBJ2-5, with a weak D call TRBD1 (6 bases). CDR1 and CDR2 (germline): LNHNV, YYDKDF (reference sequence). V dropped 0 bases and J dropped 1 base, with 12 bases sitting between them. This CDR3 has 16 residues. CDR3 protein: CATSREPGHSQETQYF. The CDR3 nucleotides read TGTGCCACCAGCAGAGAACCGGGACACTCCCAAGAGACCCAGTACTTC.

J is TRBJ2-3 and V is TRBV2; TRBD2 agrees at 9 bases. Looked up from germline, CDR1 is SNHLY and CDR2 is FYNNEI. There are 15 residues in the CDR3. V lost 4 bases to trimming and J lost 2 bases; unmatched junction nucleotides: 4. The CDR3 reads CASSALAGNTDTQYF. In DNA form, the CDR3 reads TGTGCCAGCAGTGCTCTAGCGGGGAACACAGATACGCAGTATTTT.

The V call is TRBV20-1, the J call TRBJ2-7; D is perhaps TRBD1 (6 bases). The CDR3 has 14 residues. The V end was cut by 0 bases, the J end by 2 bases, with 11 bases between. CDR1 DFQATT and CDR2 SNEGSKA come from the germline V gene (reference sequence). The CDR3 region is CSARETAGAYEQYF. The CDR3 DNA sequence: TGCAGTGCTAGAGAAACCGCAGGGGCCTACGAGCAGTACTTC.

The chain employs TRBV4-1 and TRBJ2-1, with 10 bases fitting TRBD1. Germline V lookup: CDR1 MGHRA, CDR2 YSYEKL. This CDR3 is 18 amino acids long. Trimming removed 1 base from V and 8 bases from J; junction bases left unmatched: 14. CDR3 loop: CASSQVFRDRGSRDEQFF. DNA for the CDR3: TGCGCCAGCAGCCAAGTTTTCCGGGACAGGGGTTCGAGGGATGAGCAGTTCTTC.

The chain is built from TRBV15 and TRBJ2-1; tentative D call: TRBD2 (5 bases). V shed 6 bases and J shed 4 bases, with 10 bases lying between them. CDR3 length: 13 amino acids. Germline V gene sequence: CDR1 LNHNV, CDR2 YYDKDF (reference sequence). CDR3 nucleotides: TGTGCCACCAGGGCGAGAGGGTACAATGAGCAGTTCTTC. Translation gives CATRARGYNEQFF.

This sequence joins TRBV7-6 and TRBJ2-7, with TRBD2 matching over 7 bases. With 6 bases clipped from V and 0 bases from J, the junction kept 5 bases outside the gene matches. The germline gives CDR1 SGHVS, CDR2 FNYEAQ. This CDR3 is 14 amino acids long. CDR3: CASSERGSSYEQYF. CDR3 bases: TGTGCCAGCAGTGAGCGGGGAAGCTCCTACGAGCAGTACTTC.

The rearrangement links TRBV12-3 or TRBV12-4 to TRBJ2-3; 8 bases are a match to TRBD2. The CDR3 sequence is 15 residues long. The ends lost 7 bases at V and 1 base at J; junction bases unmatched: 7. DNA for the CDR3: TGTGCCAGCAATCTAGCGGGCCCGGGCACAGATACGCAGTATTTT. Its protein is CASNLAGPGTDTQYF.

This clonotype was counted between two and nine times. The chain carries TRBV2 and TRBJ2-1; D gene ambiguous. Germline CDR1 and CDR2: SNHLY and FYNNEI. The V end lost 6 bases, the J end lost 9 bases, and 9 bases lay between the germline ends. This CDR3 is built from 11 residues. The CDR3 sequence: CASRPRSEQFF. The DNA for the CDR3 is TGTGCCAGCAGACCTCGTAGTGAGCAGTTCTTC.

The rearrangement uses TRBV30 and TRBJ2-2, with 7 bases identical to TRBD2. This CDR3 is 14 amino acids long. Germline CDR1 reads GTSNPN; CDR2 reads SVGIG (reference sequence). Trimming cost V 5 bases and J 4 bases; bases outside gene matches: 7. This chain's CDR3 is CAWGTGGSTGELFF. The DNA of the CDR3 is TGTGCCTGGGGGACCGGGGGGAGCACCGGGGAGCTGTTTTTT.

This clonotype was counted many times. V gene TRBV7-8 combines with J gene TRBJ1-5; D gene ambiguous. The CDR3 spans 13 residues. V lost 4 bases, J lost 0 bases, and 4 bases lay in between. Germline CDR1 is SGHVS and CDR2 is FQNEAQ. CDR3 amino acids: CASSYNSNQPQHF. CDR3 sequence (DNA): TGTGCCAGCAGCTATAATAGCAATCAGCCCCAGCATTTT.

This clonotype has only a few counts. The genes are TRBV7-9 and TRBJ2-5; weak D call: TRBD1 (5 bases). The CDR3 is made up of 13 amino acids. The ends were cut back, 4 bases at V and 4 bases at J, with 10 bases in the middle. The germline CDR1 and CDR2 sequences are SEHNR and FQNEAQ (reference sequence). This CDR3 reads CASSYVGLETQYF. DNA for the CDR3: TGTGCCAGCAGCTACGTGGGGCTAGAGACCCAGTACTTC.